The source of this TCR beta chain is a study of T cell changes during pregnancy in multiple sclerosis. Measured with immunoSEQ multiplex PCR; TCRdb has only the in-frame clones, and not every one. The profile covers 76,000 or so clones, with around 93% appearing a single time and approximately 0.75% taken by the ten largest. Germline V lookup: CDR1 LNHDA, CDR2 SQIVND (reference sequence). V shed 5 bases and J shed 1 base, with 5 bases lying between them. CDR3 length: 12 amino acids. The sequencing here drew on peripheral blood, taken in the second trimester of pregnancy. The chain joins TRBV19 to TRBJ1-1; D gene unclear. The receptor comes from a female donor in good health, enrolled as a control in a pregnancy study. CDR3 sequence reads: CASSHRNTEAFF. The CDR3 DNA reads TGTGCCAGTAGTCACAGGAACACTGAAGCTTTCTTT.